A single sample gave rise to the 27 T cell receptor beta chains below, sequenced in a study of blood T cells in healthy people across ages. It was with a sample-barcoded 5' primer and a J-beta primer mix that a second PCR of roughly 7 to 12 cycles was run. In TCRdb, the 5' RACE reads were re-called with MiXCR into one record per CDR3 protein. Of approximately 800,000 distinct CDR3 sequences in the sample, 35% to 50% are singletons; the top ten hold less than 20%. The sequenced material came from blood. The receptors originated from an elderly man in good health.

To note about this clonotype: One junction end disagrees with the germline gene, perhaps due to a read error. The chain links TRBV6-5 to TRBJ2-1; the match to TRBD2 covers 14 bases. This CDR3 has 18 residues. Germline loops: CDR1 MNHEY, CDR2 SVGAGI. CDR3 bases: TGTGCCAGCAATTACACGGGACTAGCGGGAGCCTCCTACAATGAGCAGTTCTTC. Protein: CASNYTGLAGASYNEQFF.

CDR3 in DNA: TGTGCCAGCAGGCCTAGCGGGGAGGATACGCAGTATTTT. It specifies CASRPSGEDTQYF. The V gene is TRBV11-3, the J gene TRBJ2-3; 9 nucleotides align to TRBD2. The germline V gene encodes CDR1 SGHNT and CDR2 YENEEA. The trim removed 6 bases at V and 6 bases at J, leaving 4 bases unmatched. The CDR3 runs to 13 residues.

This clonotype came up a few times. V and J are TRBV28 and TRBJ1-1; tentatively, D is TRBD1 (5 bases). CDR1 and CDR2 from the germline V gene are MDHEN and SYDVKM. The germline V and J ends were trimmed by 4 bases and 1 base, with 13 bases remaining between them. CDR3 length: 15 residues. The CDR3 region has the DNA TGTGCCAGCAGTTCGACCGGGACGGAGAACACTGAAGCTTTCTTT. The encoded protein is CASSSTGTENTEAFF.

The rearrangement joins TRBV5-1 to TRBJ1-5; a weak D match, TRBD1 (5 bases). Germline V gene sequence: CDR1 SGHRS, CDR2 YFSETQ. The length of the CDR3 is 16 residues. Trimming removed 0 bases from V and 0 bases from J, with 10 bases in between. CDR3 DNA: TGCGCCAGCAGCTTGGACGGGACCTATAGCAATCAGCCCCAGCATTTT. It translates to CASSLDGTYSNQPQHF.

V usage is TRBV10-1 and J usage is TRBJ2-5; TRBD1 matches 11 bases. Germline V gene lookup returns CDR1 WNHNN and CDR2 SYGVQD (reference sequence). V lost 5 bases, J lost 3 bases, and 14 bases stayed unmatched. This CDR3 has 18 amino acids. This CDR3 reads CASSSSTRTGGEKETQYF. The CDR3 DNA follows: TGCGCCAGCAGTTCGTCCACCCGGACAGGGGGCGAAAAAGAGACCCAGTACTTC.

This clonotype was seen a single time. This rearrangement joins TRBV15 to TRBJ2-1; 9 bases map to TRBD2. The J call may not be correct, given that the DNA end is closer to TRBJ2-7. Germline CDR1 is LNHNV and CDR2 is YYDKDF (reference sequence). The CDR3 is made up of 15 amino acids. CDR3 sequence: CATSRREGLYNEQYF. CDR3 DNA: TGTGCCACCAGCAGGCGGGAGGGCCTCTACAATGAGCAGTACTTC.

The chain combines TRBV29-1 with TRBJ2-5; D possibly corresponds to TRBD2 (5 bases). V lost 6 bases and J 7 bases, leaving 18 bases between the germline ends. CDR3 size: 13 residues. Germline V gene data show CDR1 as SQVTM and CDR2 as ANQGSEA. CDR3 protein: CSVQSGGFGTQYF. The CDR3, as DNA: TGCAGCGTCCAGTCTGGAGGTTTTGGGACCCAGTACTTC.

This clonotype was counted ten times or more. The CDR3 spells CASSSANSRTFSYEQYF. The CDR3 DNA sequence: TGTGCCAGCAGCTCGGCAAATAGCAGGACATTCTCCTACGAGCAGTACTTC. This chain links TRBV7-9 with TRBJ2-7; TRBD1 might be the D (5 bases). The CDR3 contains 17 residues. Trimming pared 4 bases from V and 0 bases from J, leaving 19 bases between. Germline CDR1 is SEHNR and CDR2 is FQNEAQ (reference sequence).

At least ten counts were recorded for this clonotype. The rearrangement uses TRBV29-1 and TRBJ2-1; D not resolved. Trimming left V 2 bases short and J 0 bases short, with 11 bases between. CDR1 and CDR2 from the germline V gene are SQVTM and ANQGSEA. The CDR3 has 15 residues. The CDR3 protein is CSVEPAPSSYNEQFF. CDR3 coding DNA: TGCAGCGTTGAACCGGCCCCGAGCTCCTACAATGAGCAGTTCTTC.

V is TRBV20-1 and J is TRBJ2-7; TRBD2 agrees at 7 bases. The CDR3 length is 11 residues. In germline, CDR1 is DFQATT, CDR2 SNEGSKA (reference sequence). Unmatched junction bases numbered 5, after V lost 5 bases and J lost 7 bases. CDR3 sequence: CSADQGGEQYF. DNA of the CDR3: TGCAGTGCTGACCAGGGAGGGGAGCAGTACTTC.

The genes are TRBV6-5 and TRBJ1-5; D not certain. The CDR3 runs to 9 residues. Germline loops: CDR1 MNHEY, CDR2 SVGAGI. The CDR3 reads CAAGQPQHF. DNA of the CDR3: TGTGCTGCGGGTCAGCCCCAGCATTTT.

The chain is built from TRBV10-3 and TRBJ2-5; D is undetermined. CDR1 and CDR2 from the germline V gene are ENHRY and SYGVKD. The CDR3 length is 12 residues. The V and J ends lost 3 bases and 8 bases respectively, with 10 bases between them. The CDR3 bases are TGTGCCATCAGTGATCAGGCCAACACCCAGTACTTC. This encodes CAISDQANTQYF.

J is TRBJ2-7 and V is TRBV5-6, with D perhaps TRBD1 or TRBD2 (6 bases each). The tail of the sequence fits TRBJ2-5 better, so the J call may be wrong. This CDR3 region has 16 residues. CDR1 SGHDT and CDR2 YYEEEE come from the germline V gene. The CDR3 sequence: CASSLSQGGQQETQYF. The CDR3 DNA follows: TGTGCCAGCAGCTTGAGTCAGGGAGGACAGCAAGAGACCCAGTACTTC.

The chain uses TRBV12-3 or TRBV12-4 and TRBJ2-3; no reliable D call. Trimming cost V 6 bases and J 2 bases, with 9 bases left between them. The CDR3 is 13 amino acids. The CDR3 bases are TGTGCCAGCAGCACAAGTACCACAGATACGCAGTATTTT. Translation gives CASSTSTTDTQYF.

The J gene is TRBJ2-3, the V gene TRBV5-1; the D gene is possibly TRBD2 (6 bases). Trimming cost V 2 bases and J 3 bases, with 13 bases left between them. The CDR3 runs to 15 residues. Germline CDR1 and CDR2: SGHRS and YFSETQ. This CDR3 is CASSFTFSGTDTQYF. The CDR3, as DNA: TGCGCCAGCAGCTTCACTTTTAGCGGTACAGATACGCAGTATTTT.

V usage is TRBV10-3 and J usage is TRBJ1-1; TRBD1 agrees at 8 bases. Germline V CDR1 and CDR2: ENHRY, SYGVKD. This CDR3 comprises 16 residues. V lost 1 base and J lost 8; bases outside the gene matches: 12. The CDR3, as DNA: TGTGCCATCAGTGAGTGGCGGCCGGACAGGGCCCCAGAAGCTTTCTTT. It codes for CAISEWRPDRAPEAFF.

A few counts support this clonotype. V and J are TRBV10-3 and TRBJ2-6; D gene uncertain. CDR3 length: 14 residues. CDR1 and CDR2 (germline): ENHRY, SYGVKD. V lost 3 bases and J 4 bases, leaving 7 bases between the germline ends. The chain's CDR3 is CAISEGAGANVLTF. The CDR3 coding sequence is TGTGCCATCAGTGAAGGAGCCGGGGCCAACGTCCTGACTTTC.

J is TRBJ1-6 and V is TRBV5-5, with unresolved D. Germline CDR1 is SGHKS and CDR2 is YYEKEE (reference sequence). V lost 0 bases to trimming and J lost 2 bases, with 3 bases between them. The CDR3 is made up of 14 amino acids. The CDR3 DNA sequence: TGTGCCAGCAGCTTGGCAGCCTATAATTCACCCCTCCACTTT. As protein: CASSLAAYNSPLHF.

The rearrangement joins TRBV3-1 to TRBJ2-2, with TRBD1 as a possible D gene (6 bases). Trimming removed 4 bases from V and 1 base from J, with 13 bases in between. There are 16 residues in the CDR3. Germline CDR1 reads LGHDT; CDR2 reads YNNKEL (reference sequence). CDR3 bases: TGTGCCAGCAGCCTAGAATCGGGACAGAACACCGGGGAGCTGTTTTTT. Its protein product is CASSLESGQNTGELFF.

A single count supports this clonotype. The CDR3: CASSLGGQSYNEQFF. The CDR3, as DNA: TGCGCCAGCAGCTTGGGCGGACAGTCATACAATGAGCAGTTCTTC. This chain links TRBV5-1 with TRBJ2-1; D may be TRBD1 (6 bases). V gave up 0 bases and J gave up 4 bases, with 11 bases separating them. The CDR3 has 15 residues. Germline V gene data show CDR1 as SGHRS and CDR2 as YFSETQ.

This clonotype was found a few times. The gene calls are TRBV5-1 and TRBJ1-4, with TRBD1 matching 8 bases. This CDR3 is 16 amino acids long. V dropped 4 bases and J dropped 2; count of bases not matched to a gene: 7. Germline-derived CDR1 and CDR2 are SGHRS and YFSETQ. CDR3 sequence: CASSPGQGTTNEKLFF. The CDR3, as DNA: TGCGCCAGCAGCCCTGGACAGGGAACTACTAATGAAAAACTGTTTTTT.

The V gene is TRBV30, the J gene TRBJ1-4; D may be TRBD1 (6 bases). Germline V lookup: CDR1 GTSNPN, CDR2 SVGIG (reference sequence). V dropped 1 base and J dropped 0 bases, with 9 bases sitting between them. This CDR3 region has 15 residues. The CDR3 DNA is TGTGCCTGGAGTGGGGGGCCCTCAACTAATGAAAAACTGTTTTTT. Translation: CAWSGGPSTNEKLFF.

This chain links TRBV29-1 with TRBJ2-5; 7 bases agree with TRBD1. The CDR3 has 15 residues. Germline lookup yields CDR1 SQVTM and CDR2 ANQGSEA. J gave up 2 bases and V 6 bases, and 12 bases lay outside the gene matches. In nucleotides, the CDR3 is TGCAGCGTACGGCCGACAGGGATGAATCAAGAGACCCAGTACTTC. Encoded protein: CSVRPTGMNQETQYF.

The V and J genes are TRBV7-8 and TRBJ2-5; TRBD2 aligns across 14 bases. The DNA end favors TRBJ2-7, so the J call may be wrong. CDR1 and CDR2 (germline): SGHVS, FQNEAQ. The CDR3 has 15 amino acids. The chain's CDR3 is CASSLGLAGASEQYF. As DNA, the CDR3 is TGTGCCAGCAGCTTGGGACTAGCGGGAGCTAGCGAGCAGTACTTC.

This clonotype was found a few times. The rearrangement uses TRBV4-3 and TRBJ2-7; perhaps TRBD1 as D (5 bases). Trimming cost V 5 bases and J 5 bases, with 19 bases left between them. CDR1 is LGHNA and CDR2 is YSLEER in the germline V gene. This CDR3 contains 15 residues. The CDR3 spells CASSYSRGRADEQYF. CDR3 in DNA: TGCGCCAGCAGCTATTCTCGTGGCAGGGCGGACGAGCAGTACTTC.

V is TRBV9 and J is TRBJ2-3; 15 bases are a match to TRBD2. V was clipped by 5 bases and J by 2 bases; unmatched bases: 12. The CDR3 has 19 amino acids. CDR1 is SGDLS, CDR2 YYNGEE, per germline. CDR3 nucleotide sequence: TGTGCCAGCAGTCATACCGGGACTAGCGGGAGGCGCGACACAGATACGCAGTATTTT. Amino acids: CASSHTGTSGRRDTDTQYF.

This chain links TRBV7-2 with TRBJ2-7, with TRBD2 as a possible D gene (5 bases). Germline V gives CDR1 SGHTA, CDR2 FQGNSA. CDR3 size: 16 residues. Trimming took 1 base from V and 4 from J, leaving 17 bases between them. The CDR3 is CASSLVIGELVYEQYF. CDR3 sequence (DNA): TGTGCCAGCAGCTTAGTGATTGGGGAGTTAGTTTACGAGCAGTACTTC.